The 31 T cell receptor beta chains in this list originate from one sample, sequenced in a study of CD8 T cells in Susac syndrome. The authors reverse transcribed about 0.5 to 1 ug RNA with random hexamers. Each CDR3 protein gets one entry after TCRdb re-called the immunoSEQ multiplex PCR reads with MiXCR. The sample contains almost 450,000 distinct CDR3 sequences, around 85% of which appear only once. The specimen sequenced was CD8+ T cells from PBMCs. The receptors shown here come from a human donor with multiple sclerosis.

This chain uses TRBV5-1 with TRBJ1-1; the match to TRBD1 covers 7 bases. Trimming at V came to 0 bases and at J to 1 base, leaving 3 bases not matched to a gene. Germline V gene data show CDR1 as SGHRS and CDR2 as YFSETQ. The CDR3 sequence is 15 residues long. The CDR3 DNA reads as TGCGCCAGCAGCTTGGGGGACAGCCAGAACACTGAAGCTTTCTTT. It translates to CASSLGDSQNTEAFF.

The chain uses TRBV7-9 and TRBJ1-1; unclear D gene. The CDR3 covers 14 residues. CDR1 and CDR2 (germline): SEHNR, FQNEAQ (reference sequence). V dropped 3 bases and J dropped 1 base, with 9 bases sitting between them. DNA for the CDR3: TGTGCCAGCAGCTTCGAACCGGGGAACACTGAAGCTTTCTTT. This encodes CASSFEPGNTEAFF.

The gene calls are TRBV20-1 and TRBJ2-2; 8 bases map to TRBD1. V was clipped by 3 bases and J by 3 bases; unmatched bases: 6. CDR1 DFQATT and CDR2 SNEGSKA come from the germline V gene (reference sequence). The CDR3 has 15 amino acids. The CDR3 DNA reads TGCAGTGCTAGGGGACAGGAGTACTACACCGGGGAGCTGTTTTTT. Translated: CSARGQEYYTGELFF.

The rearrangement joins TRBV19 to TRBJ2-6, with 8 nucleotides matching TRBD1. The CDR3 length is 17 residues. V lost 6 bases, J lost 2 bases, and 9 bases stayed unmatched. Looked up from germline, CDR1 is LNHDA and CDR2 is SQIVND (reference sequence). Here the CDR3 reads CASSREQGVTGANVLTF. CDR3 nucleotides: TGTGCCAGTAGCCGGGAACAGGGGGTGACTGGGGCCAACGTCCTGACTTTC.

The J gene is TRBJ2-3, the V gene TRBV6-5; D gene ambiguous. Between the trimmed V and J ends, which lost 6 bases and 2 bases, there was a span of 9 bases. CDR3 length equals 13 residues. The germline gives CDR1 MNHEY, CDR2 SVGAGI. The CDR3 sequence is CASSRLNTDTQYF. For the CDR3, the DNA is TGTGCCAGCAGCCGGCTGAACACAGATACGCAGTATTTT.

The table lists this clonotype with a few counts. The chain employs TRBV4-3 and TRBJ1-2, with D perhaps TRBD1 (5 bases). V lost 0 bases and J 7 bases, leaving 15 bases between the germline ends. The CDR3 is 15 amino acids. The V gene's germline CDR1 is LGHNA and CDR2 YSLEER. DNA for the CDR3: TGCGCCAGCAGCCAAGAAGGGGCCAGCCTCGGTGGCTACACCTTC. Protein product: CASSQEGASLGGYTF.

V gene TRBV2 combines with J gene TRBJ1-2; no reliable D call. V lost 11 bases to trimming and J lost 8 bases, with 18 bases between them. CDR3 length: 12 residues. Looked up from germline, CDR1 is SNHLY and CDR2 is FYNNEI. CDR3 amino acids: CASAVSSEGYTF. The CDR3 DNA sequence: TGTGCCTCGGCCGTATCGAGCGAGGGCTACACCTTC.

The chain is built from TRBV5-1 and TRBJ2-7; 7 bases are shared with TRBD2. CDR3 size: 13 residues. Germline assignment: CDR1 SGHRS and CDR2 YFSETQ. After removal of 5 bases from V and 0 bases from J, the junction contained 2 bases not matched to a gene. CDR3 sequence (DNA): TGCGCCAGCAGTTGGGACTACTCCTACGAGCAGTACTTC. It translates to CASSWDYSYEQYF.

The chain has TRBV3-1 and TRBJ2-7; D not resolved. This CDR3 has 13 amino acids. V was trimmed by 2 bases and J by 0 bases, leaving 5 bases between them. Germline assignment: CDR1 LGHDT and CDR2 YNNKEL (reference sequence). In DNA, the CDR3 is TGTGCCAGCAGCCAACAACGCTCCTACGAGCAGTACTTC. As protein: CASSQQRSYEQYF.

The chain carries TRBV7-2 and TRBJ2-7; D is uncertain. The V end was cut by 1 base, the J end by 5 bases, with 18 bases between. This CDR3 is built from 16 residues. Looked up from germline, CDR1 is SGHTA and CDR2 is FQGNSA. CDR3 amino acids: CASSLVSGPYSNEQYF. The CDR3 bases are TGTGCCAGCAGCTTAGTATCCGGTCCTTATAGCAACGAGCAGTACTTC.

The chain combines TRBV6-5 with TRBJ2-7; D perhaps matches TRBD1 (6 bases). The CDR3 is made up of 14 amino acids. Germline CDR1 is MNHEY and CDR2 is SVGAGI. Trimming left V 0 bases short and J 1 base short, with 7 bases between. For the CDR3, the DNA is TGTGCCAGCAGTTACTCACAGGGATCCTACGAGCAGTACTTC. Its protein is CASSYSQGSYEQYF.

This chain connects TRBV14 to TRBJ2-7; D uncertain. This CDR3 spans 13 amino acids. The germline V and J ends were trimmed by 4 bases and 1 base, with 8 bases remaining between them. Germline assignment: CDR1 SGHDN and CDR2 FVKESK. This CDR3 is CASSRRPSYEQYF. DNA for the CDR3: TGTGCCAGCAGCCGCCGGCCATCCTACGAGCAGTACTTC.

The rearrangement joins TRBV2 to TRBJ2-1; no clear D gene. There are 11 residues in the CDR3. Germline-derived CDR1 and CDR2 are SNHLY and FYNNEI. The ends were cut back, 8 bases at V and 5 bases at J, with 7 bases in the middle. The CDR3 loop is CASDWDNEQFF. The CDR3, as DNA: TGTGCCAGCGACTGGGACAATGAGCAGTTCTTC. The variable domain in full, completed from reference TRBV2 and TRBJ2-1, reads EPEVTQTPSHQVTQMGQEVILRCVPISNHLYFYWYRQILGQKVEFLVSFYNNEISEKSEIFDDQFSVERPDGSNFTLKIRSTKLEDSAMYFCASDWDNEQFFGPGTRLTVL.

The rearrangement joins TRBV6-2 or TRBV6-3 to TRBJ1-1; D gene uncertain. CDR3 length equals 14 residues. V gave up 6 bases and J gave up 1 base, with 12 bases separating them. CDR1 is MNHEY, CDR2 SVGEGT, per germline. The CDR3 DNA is TGTGCCAGCAGCCTCTCCCTCGGGAACACTGAAGCTTTCTTT. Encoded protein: CASSLSLGNTEAFF.

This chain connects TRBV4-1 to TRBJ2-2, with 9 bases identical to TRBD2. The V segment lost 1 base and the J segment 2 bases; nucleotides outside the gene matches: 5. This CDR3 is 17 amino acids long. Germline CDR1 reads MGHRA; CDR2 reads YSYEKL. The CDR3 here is CASSQGPTSGNTGELFF. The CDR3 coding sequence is TGCGCCAGCAGCCAAGGTCCGACTAGCGGAAACACCGGGGAGCTGTTTTTT.

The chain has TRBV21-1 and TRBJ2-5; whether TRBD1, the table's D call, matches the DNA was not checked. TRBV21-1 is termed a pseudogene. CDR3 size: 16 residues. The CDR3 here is CASSKRGSGYGETQYF. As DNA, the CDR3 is TGTGCCAGCAGCAAAAGGGGGAGCGGGTACGGAGAGACCCAGTACTTC.

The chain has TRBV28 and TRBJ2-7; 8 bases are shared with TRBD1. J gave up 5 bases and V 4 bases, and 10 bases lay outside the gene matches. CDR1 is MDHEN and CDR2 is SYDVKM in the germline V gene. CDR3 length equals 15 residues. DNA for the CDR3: TGTGCCAGCAGTTGGGAGACAGGGGTGATTAACGAGCAGTACTTC. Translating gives CASSWETGVINEQYF.

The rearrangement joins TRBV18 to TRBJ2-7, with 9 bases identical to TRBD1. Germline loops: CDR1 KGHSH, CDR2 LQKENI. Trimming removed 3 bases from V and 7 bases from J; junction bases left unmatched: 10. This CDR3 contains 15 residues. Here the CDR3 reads CASSPPGQGVAEQYF. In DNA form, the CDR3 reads TGTGCCAGCTCACCTCCGGGACAGGGAGTAGCTGAGCAGTACTTC.

As DNA, the CDR3 is TGTGCCAGCAGTTTGGGGTTGGTAACCTACGAGCAGTACTTC. Encoded protein: CASSLGLVTYEQYF. This chain uses TRBV12-3 or TRBV12-4 with TRBJ2-7; D uncertain. CDR3 length: 14 amino acids. V lost 3 bases and J 2 bases, leaving 11 bases between the germline ends.

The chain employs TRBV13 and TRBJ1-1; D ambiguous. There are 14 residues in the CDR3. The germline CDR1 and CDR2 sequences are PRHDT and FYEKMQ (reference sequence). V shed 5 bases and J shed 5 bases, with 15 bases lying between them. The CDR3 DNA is TGTGCCAGCAGCCTCGGAGAGAGGGAGACTGAAGCTTTCTTT. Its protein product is CASSLGERETEAFF.

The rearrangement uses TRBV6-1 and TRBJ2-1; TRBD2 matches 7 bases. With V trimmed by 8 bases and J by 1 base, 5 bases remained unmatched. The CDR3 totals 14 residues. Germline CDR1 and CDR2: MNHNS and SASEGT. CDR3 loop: CASGRLASYNEQFF. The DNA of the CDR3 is TGTGCCAGCGGACGACTAGCATCCTACAATGAGCAGTTCTTC.

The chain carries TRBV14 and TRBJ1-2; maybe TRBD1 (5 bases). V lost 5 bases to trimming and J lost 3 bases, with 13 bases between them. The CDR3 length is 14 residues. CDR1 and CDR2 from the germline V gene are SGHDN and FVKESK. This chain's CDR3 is CASSFYYRHYGYTF. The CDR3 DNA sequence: TGTGCCAGCAGCTTTTATTACAGGCACTATGGCTACACCTTC.

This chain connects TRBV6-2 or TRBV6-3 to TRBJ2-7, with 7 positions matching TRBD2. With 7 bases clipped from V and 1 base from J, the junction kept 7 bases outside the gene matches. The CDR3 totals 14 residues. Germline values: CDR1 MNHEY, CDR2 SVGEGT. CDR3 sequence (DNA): TGTGCCAGCAATCCCTCAGCGGGATCCTACGAGCAGTACTTC. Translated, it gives CASNPSAGSYEQYF.

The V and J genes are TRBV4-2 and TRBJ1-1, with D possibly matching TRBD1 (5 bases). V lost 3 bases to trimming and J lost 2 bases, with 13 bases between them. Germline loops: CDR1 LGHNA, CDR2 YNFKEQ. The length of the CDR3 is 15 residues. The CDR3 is CASSQNQGVNTEAFF. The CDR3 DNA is TGTGCCAGCAGCCAGAATCAGGGAGTTAACACTGAAGCTTTCTTT.

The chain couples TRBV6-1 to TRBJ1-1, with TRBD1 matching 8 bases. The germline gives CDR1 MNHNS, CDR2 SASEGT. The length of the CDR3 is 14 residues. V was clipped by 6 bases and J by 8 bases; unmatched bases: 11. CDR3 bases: TGTGCCAGCAGACCCGGACAGGGCATGAGAGAAGCTTTCTTT. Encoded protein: CASRPGQGMREAFF.

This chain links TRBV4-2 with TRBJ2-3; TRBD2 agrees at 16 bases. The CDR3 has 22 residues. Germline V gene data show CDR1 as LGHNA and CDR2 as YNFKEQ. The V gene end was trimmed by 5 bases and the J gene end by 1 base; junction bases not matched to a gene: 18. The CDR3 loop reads CASSVPTPGTSGGDVGTDTQYF. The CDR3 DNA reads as TGTGCCAGCAGCGTACCCACCCCGGGGACTAGCGGGGGGGATGTCGGCACAGATACGCAGTATTTT.

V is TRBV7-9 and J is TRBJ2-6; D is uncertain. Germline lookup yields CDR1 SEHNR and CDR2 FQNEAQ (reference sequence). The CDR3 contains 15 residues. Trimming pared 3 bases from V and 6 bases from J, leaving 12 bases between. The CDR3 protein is CASSLEPIEANVLTF. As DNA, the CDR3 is TGTGCCAGCAGCTTGGAACCTATCGAGGCCAACGTCCTGACTTTC.

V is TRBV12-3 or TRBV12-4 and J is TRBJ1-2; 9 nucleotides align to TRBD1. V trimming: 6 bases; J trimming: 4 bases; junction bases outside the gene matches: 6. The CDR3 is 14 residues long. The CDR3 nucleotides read TGTGCCAGCAGACAACAGGGGGCGGCCTATGGCTACACCTTC. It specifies CASRQQGAAYGYTF.

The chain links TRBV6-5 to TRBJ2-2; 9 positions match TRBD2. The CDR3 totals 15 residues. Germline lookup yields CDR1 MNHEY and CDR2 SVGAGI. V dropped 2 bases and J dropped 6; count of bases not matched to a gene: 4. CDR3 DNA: TGTGCCAGCAGTTACGGCGGGGGGGTACCCGGGGAGCTGTTTTTT. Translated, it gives CASSYGGGVPGELFF.

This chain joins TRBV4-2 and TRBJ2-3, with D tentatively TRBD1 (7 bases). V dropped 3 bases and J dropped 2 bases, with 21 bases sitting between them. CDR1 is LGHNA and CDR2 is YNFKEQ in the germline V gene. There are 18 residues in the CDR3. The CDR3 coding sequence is TGTGCCAGCAGCCACCAAGCCCCGCAGGGGGGAAACACAGATACGCAGTATTTT. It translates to CASSHQAPQGGNTDTQYF.

The CDR3 is CSVDSEGAFF. The CDR3 nucleotides are TGCAGCGTTGACTCCGAGGGAGCTTTCTTT. The chain couples TRBV29-1 to TRBJ1-1; D ambiguous. Trimming removed 3 bases from V and 10 bases from J, with 9 bases in between. Germline-derived CDR1 and CDR2 are SQVTM and ANQGSEA. The CDR3 covers 10 residues.